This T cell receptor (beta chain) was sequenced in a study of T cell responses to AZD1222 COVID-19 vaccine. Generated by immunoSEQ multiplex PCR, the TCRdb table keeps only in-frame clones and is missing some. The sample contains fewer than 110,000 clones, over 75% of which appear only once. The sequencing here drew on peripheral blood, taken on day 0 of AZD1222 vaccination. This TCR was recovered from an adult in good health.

CDR3 in amino acids: CASSEGSDQPQHF. CDR3 nucleotides: TGTGCCAGCAGCGAGGGGTCCGATCAGCCCCAGCATTTT. The gene calls are TRBV7-2 and TRBJ1-5; D possibly corresponds to TRBD1 (5 bases). Trimming left V 5 bases short and J 5 bases short, with 10 bases between. Germline CDR1 reads SGHTA; CDR2 reads FQGNSA. This CDR3 is built from 13 residues.